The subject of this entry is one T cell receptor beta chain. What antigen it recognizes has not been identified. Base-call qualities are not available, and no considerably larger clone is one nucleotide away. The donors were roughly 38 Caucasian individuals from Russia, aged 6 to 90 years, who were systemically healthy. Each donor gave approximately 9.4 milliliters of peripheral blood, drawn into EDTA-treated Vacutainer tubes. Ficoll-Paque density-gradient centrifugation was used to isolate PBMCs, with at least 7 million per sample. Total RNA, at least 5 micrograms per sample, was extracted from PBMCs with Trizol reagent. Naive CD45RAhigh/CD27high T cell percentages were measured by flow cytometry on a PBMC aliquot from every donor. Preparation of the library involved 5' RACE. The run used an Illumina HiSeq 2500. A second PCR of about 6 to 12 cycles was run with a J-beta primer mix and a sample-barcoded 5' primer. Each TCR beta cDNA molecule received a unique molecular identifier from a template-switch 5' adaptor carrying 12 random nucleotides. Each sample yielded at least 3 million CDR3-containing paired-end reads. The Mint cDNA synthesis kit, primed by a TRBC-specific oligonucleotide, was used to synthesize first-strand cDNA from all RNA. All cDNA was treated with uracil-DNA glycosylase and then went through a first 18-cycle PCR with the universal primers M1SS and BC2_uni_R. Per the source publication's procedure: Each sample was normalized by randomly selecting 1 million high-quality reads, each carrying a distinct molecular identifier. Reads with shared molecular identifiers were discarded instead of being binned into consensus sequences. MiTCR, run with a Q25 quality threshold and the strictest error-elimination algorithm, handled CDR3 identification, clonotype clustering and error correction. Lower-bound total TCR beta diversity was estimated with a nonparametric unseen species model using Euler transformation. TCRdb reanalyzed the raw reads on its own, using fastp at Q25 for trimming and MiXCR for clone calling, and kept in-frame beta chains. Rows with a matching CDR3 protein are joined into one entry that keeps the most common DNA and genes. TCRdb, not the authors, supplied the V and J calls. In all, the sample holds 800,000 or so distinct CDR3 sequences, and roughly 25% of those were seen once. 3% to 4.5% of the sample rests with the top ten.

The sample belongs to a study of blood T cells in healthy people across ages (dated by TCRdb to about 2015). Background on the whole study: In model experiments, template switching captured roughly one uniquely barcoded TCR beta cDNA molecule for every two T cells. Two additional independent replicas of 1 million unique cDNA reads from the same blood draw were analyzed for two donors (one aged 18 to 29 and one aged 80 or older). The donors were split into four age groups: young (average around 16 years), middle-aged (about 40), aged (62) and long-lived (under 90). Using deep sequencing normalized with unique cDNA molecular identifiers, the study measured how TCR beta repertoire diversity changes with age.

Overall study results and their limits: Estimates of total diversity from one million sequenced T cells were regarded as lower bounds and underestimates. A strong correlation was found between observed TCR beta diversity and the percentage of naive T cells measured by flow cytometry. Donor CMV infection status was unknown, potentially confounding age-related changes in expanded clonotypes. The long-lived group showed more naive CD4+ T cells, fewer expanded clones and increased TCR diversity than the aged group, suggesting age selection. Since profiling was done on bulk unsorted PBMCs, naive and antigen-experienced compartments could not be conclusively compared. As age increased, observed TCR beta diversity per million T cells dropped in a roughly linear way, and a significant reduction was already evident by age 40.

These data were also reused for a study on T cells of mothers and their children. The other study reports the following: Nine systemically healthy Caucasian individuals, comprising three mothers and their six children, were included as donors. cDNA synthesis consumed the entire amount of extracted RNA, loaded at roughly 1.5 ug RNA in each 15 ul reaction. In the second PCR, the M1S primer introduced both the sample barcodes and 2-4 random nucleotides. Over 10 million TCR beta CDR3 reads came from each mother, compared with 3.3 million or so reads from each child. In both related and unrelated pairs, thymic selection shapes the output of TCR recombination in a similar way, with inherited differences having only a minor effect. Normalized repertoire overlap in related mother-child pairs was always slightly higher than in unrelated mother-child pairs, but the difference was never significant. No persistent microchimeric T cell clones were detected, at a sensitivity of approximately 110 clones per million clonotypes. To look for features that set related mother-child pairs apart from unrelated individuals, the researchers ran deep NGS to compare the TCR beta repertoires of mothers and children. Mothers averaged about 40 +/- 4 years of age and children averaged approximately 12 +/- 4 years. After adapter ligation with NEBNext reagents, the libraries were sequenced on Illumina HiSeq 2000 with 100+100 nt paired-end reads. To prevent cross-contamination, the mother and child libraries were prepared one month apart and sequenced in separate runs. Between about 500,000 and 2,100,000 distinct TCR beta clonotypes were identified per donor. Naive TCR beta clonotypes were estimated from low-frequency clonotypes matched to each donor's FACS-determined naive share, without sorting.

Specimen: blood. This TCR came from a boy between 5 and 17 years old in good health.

The DNA reads TGTGCCAGCAGTGAAGGCGCGGGAGTGGGTGAGCAGTACTTC. Its product reads: CASSEGAGVGEQYF. The chain was built from TRBV7-9 and TRBJ2-7, with 7 bases aligning to TRBD2. Looking up the germline V gene (reference sequence) yields CDR1 SEHNR and CDR2 FQNEAQ. Its CDR3 holds 14 amino acids, cysteine through phenylalanine. Here the CDR3 DNA is all that survives: 42 bases in frame from base 1. For this chain, trimming is 6 bases at the V end and 7 bases at the J end, and the number of junction bases without a gene match is 12. Outside the CDR3, residues come from the reference TRBV7-9 and TRBJ2-7 proteins, so the full variable domain is: DTGVSQNPRHKITKRGQNVTFRCDPISEHNRLYWYRQTLGQGPEFLTYFQNEAQLEKSRLLSDRFSAERPKGSFSTLEIQRTEQGDSAMYLCASSEGAGVGEQYFGPGTRLTVT.